By share, the clone carrying this T cell receptor (beta chain) ranks as medium-sized. Sequencing used immunoSEQ multiplex PCR; TCRdb keeps in-frame clones, though not all of them. In the table there are around 19,000 clones, approximately 70% of which are singletons. This specimen comes from a study of OX40 agonist ivuxolimab in advanced cancers. Trimming cost V 2 bases and J 2 bases; bases outside gene matches: 7. Germline V gene data show CDR1 as SGDLS and CDR2 as YYNGEE. The CDR3 loop spans 15 amino acids. This TCR was sampled from an adult with an advanced solid tumor such as melanoma, head and neck, liver or kidney cancer. The chain combines TRBV9 with TRBJ2-7; 7 bases fit TRBD2. Sequenced here: CD4+ or CD8+ T cells sorted from blood, sampled in a trial of the OX40 agonist ivuxolimab. The CDR3 DNA is TGTGCCAGCAGCGTTGATAGCGGGCCCCCCTACGAGCAGTACTTC. The encoded protein is CASSVDSGPPYEQYF.